One sample yielded the 28 T cell receptor beta chains listed below, sequenced in a study of PD-1 blockade in classical Hodgkin lymphoma. TCRdb's table, derived via immunoSEQ multiplex PCR, lists solely in-frame clones and lacks some. The table lists approximately 89,000 clones, approximately 88% of them singletons. With no exception, relapse followed autologous stem cell transplantation in all patients, and brentuximab vedotin exposure varied. The sequenced sample was peripheral blood mononuclear cells (PBMCs), obtained at baseline. The receptors originated from a human donor with classical Hodgkin lymphoma.

This chain connects TRBV5-5 to TRBJ2-7; 8 nucleotides match TRBD1. The CDR3 is made up of 14 amino acids. V was clipped by 6 bases and J by 2 bases; unmatched bases: 7. Germline assignment: CDR1 SGHKS and CDR2 YYEKEE (reference sequence). The CDR3 sequence: CASNRDRPPYEQYF. CDR3 bases: TGTGCCAGCAACCGGGACAGGCCTCCCTACGAGCAGTACTTC.

This clone has just a few counts. This chain joins TRBV27 and TRBJ2-4, with 12 bases aligning to TRBD2. Looked up from germline, CDR1 is MNHEY and CDR2 is SMNVEV (reference sequence). The CDR3 covers 17 residues. Unmatched junction bases numbered 3, after V lost 3 bases and J lost 0 bases. The chain's CDR3 is CASSLRTSGVAKNIQYF. In nucleotides, the CDR3 is TGTGCCAGCAGTTTGCGGACTAGCGGGGTAGCCAAAAACATTCAGTACTTC.

The V and J genes are TRBV29-1 and TRBJ2-3, with TRBD1 as a possible D gene (6 bases). Germline V gene data show CDR1 as SQVTM and CDR2 as ANQGSEA. This CDR3 region has 14 residues. V was pared by 7 bases and J by 1 base, with 15 bases between. CDR3 sequence: CSAKDSAGTDTQYF. The CDR3 DNA sequence: TGCAGCGCGAAGGACAGCGCAGGCACAGATACGCAGTATTTT.

Of note for this clone: The sample has other DNA sequences that encode this CDR3 too. The genes are TRBV7-2 and TRBJ2-1, with 13 bases that match TRBD2. V shed 1 base and J 6 bases; nucleotides not matched to a gene: 0. Germline CDR1 is SGHTA and CDR2 is FQGNSA. The CDR3 is made up of 15 amino acids. The CDR3 sequence: CASSLGLAGGNEQFF. The CDR3 DNA follows: TGTGCCAGCAGCTTAGGACTAGCGGGAGGCAATGAGCAGTTCTTC.

The chain links TRBV19 to TRBJ1-5; D is undetermined. Germline CDR1 and CDR2: LNHDA and SQIVND (reference sequence). CDR3 size: 15 residues. The ends were cut back, 7 bases at V and 0 bases at J, with 13 bases in the middle. This CDR3 reads CASTLTVYSNQPQHF. The CDR3 DNA follows: TGTGCCAGTACCTTGACCGTTTATAGCAATCAGCCCCAGCATTTT.

The chain couples TRBV29-1 to TRBJ2-1; perhaps TRBD2 as D (6 bases). Trimming pared 6 bases from V and 4 bases from J, leaving 19 bases between. The CDR3 is 15 residues long. Germline CDR1 SQVTM, CDR2 ANQGSEA. The CDR3 nucleotides read TGCAGCGTCGCTGTGAGTAGCGGTTGGTACAATGAGCAGTTCTTC. Translating gives CSVAVSSGWYNEQFF.

V and J are TRBV28 and TRBJ2-1; D not certain. Germline CDR1 and CDR2: MDHEN and SYDVKM. Trimming pared 6 bases from V and 12 bases from J, leaving 12 bases between. The CDR3 contains 11 residues. The CDR3, as DNA: TGTGCCAGCAGCCCCCGACTCAGGCAGTTCTTC. Amino acid sequence: CASSPRLRQFF. The full variable domain, in which reference TRBV28 and TRBJ2-1 provide the parts outside the CDR3, is DVKVTQSSRYLVKRTGEKVFLECVQDMDHENMFWYRQDPGLGLRLIYFSYDVKMKEKGDIPEGYSVSREKKERFSLILESASTNQTSMYLCASSPRLRQFFGPGTRLTVL.

The V and J genes are TRBV28 and TRBJ2-2; D perhaps matches TRBD1 (5 bases). Germline V gene lookup returns CDR1 MDHEN and CDR2 SYDVKM. This CDR3 is built from 16 residues. The ends were cut back, 3 bases at V and 4 bases at J, with 15 bases in the middle. CDR3 protein: CASSLIQGSGTGELFF. The DNA of the CDR3 is TGTGCCAGCAGTTTGATCCAGGGCTCGGGCACCGGGGAGCTGTTTTTT.

The chain uses TRBV5-1 and TRBJ1-2, with a tentative D call TRBD1 (5 bases). Trimming took off 5 bases at V and 2 bases at J, with 22 bases between the two ends. This CDR3 has 17 residues. Germline assignment: CDR1 SGHRS and CDR2 YFSETQ. The CDR3 protein is CASSEIPGGRINYGYTF. CDR3 in DNA: TGCGCCAGCAGTGAAATACCGGGGGGACGGATCAACTATGGCTACACCTTC.

The DNA for the CDR3 is TGTGCCAGTAGTGTACCTAGCGCTCAAGAGACCCAGTACTTC. It specifies CASSVPSAQETQYF. The J gene is TRBJ2-5, the V gene TRBV19; TRBD2 might be the D (6 bases). The V gene lost 5 bases and the J gene lost 2 bases, with 12 bases spanning the gap. CDR3 length: 14 residues. CDR1 LNHDA and CDR2 SQIVND come from the germline V gene (reference sequence). Looking up the rest from reference TRBV19 and TRBJ2-5 gives the full variable domain: DGGITQSPKYLFRKEGQNVTLSCEQNLNHDAMYWYRQDPGQGLRLIYYSQIVNDFQKGDIAEGYSVSREKKESFPLTVTSAQKNPTAFYLCASSVPSAQETQYFGPGTRLLVL.

The chain employs TRBV6-1 and TRBJ1-2; no firm D call. V lost 4 bases, J lost 5 bases, and 8 bases lay in between. Per germline, CDR1 MNHNS and CDR2 SASEGT. The CDR3 is made up of 12 amino acids. The CDR3 loop is CASSATGYGYTF. Written as DNA, the CDR3 is TGTGCCAGCAGTGCAACGGGGTATGGCTACACCTTC.

The rearrangement links TRBV5-1 to TRBJ2-1, with D tentatively TRBD2 (6 bases). Trimming pared 6 bases from V and 4 bases from J, leaving 20 bases between. Germline V gives CDR1 SGHRS, CDR2 YFSETQ. The CDR3 length is 16 residues. The CDR3 DNA reads TGCGCCAGCAACCCCTGGGGGGAGCGGCGGTACAATGAGCAGTTCTTC. Its translation: CASNPWGERRYNEQFF.

This rearrangement joins TRBV27 to TRBJ1-5; perhaps TRBD1 as D (5 bases). The germline V gene encodes CDR1 MNHEY and CDR2 SMNVEV (reference sequence). Trimming left V 5 bases short and J 3 bases short, with 14 bases between. The length of the CDR3 is 15 residues. The CDR3 DNA reads as TGTGCCAGCAGTGGGGACCTTATGGTCAATCAGCCCCAGCATTTT. Encoded protein: CASSGDLMVNQPQHF.

The chain is built from TRBV30 and TRBJ1-3; no definite D call. Looked up from germline, CDR1 is GTSNPN and CDR2 is SVGIG (reference sequence). This CDR3 is built from 13 residues. Trimming took off 1 base at V and 2 bases at J, with 6 bases between the two ends. The chain's CDR3 is CAWSESTGNTIYF. The CDR3 bases are TGTGCCTGGAGTGAGAGCACTGGAAACACCATATATTTT.

V is TRBV5-1 and J is TRBJ2-3; TRBD2 aligns across 11 bases. Trimming cost V 1 base and J 5 bases; bases outside gene matches: 6. The CDR3 spans 16 residues. CDR1 is SGHRS, CDR2 YFSETQ, per germline. This CDR3 reads CASSLQLAGALDTQYF. As DNA, the CDR3 is TGCGCCAGCAGCTTGCAACTAGCGGGAGCCTTAGATACGCAGTATTTT.

This sequence joins TRBV5-1 and TRBJ2-1; D may be TRBD2 (6 bases). Trimming removed 4 bases at V and 9 bases at J, with 17 bases between. The CDR3 totals 14 residues. Germline values: CDR1 SGHRS, CDR2 YFSETQ. CDR3 sequence reads: CASSLRDSFSEQFF. The CDR3 DNA reads as TGCGCCAGCAGCCTACGGGACTCTTTCAGTGAGCAGTTCTTC.

The gene calls are TRBV5-1 and TRBJ2-6, with D possibly being TRBD1 or TRBD2 (5 bases each). This CDR3 spans 18 amino acids. Germline V CDR1 and CDR2: SGHRS, YFSETQ. The ends were cut back, 6 bases at V and 0 bases at J, with 19 bases in the middle. In DNA form, the CDR3 reads TGCGCCAGCACCTGGAGGACTCTGGGGGTCTCTGGGGCCAACGTCCTGACTTTC. Translation gives CASTWRTLGVSGANVLTF.

The rearrangement uses TRBV27 and TRBJ1-5; no clear D gene. V was shortened by 6 bases and J by 0 bases, with 12 bases between the two germline ends. From germline, CDR1 is MNHEY and CDR2 SMNVEV (reference sequence). The CDR3 consists of 15 residues. The CDR3 is CASSPTTYSNQPQHF. The DNA of the CDR3 is TGTGCCAGCAGCCCGACAACTTATAGCAATCAGCCCCAGCATTTT.

V usage is TRBV5-4 and J usage is TRBJ1-1, with a possible D match to TRBD1 (6 bases). CDR1 and CDR2 (germline): SGHNT, YYREEE (reference sequence). V was clipped by 4 bases and J by 6 bases, with 13 bases between them. This CDR3 has 13 residues. This chain's CDR3 is CASSRGGPAEAFF. The CDR3 nucleotides are TGTGCCAGCAGCCGCGGGGGCCCCGCTGAAGCTTTCTTT.

The CDR3 sequence: CASSPESGAPDGNTIYF. The CDR3 nucleotides read TGTGCCAGCTCACCCGAGTCAGGGGCACCCGACGGAAACACCATATATTTT. This chain uses TRBV18 with TRBJ1-3, with a weak D call TRBD1 (6 bases). Trimming pared 3 bases from V and 4 bases from J, leaving 19 bases between. The CDR3 is 17 amino acids. The germline V gene encodes CDR1 KGHSH and CDR2 LQKENI.

The J gene is TRBJ1-5, the V gene TRBV21-1; the table's D call of TRBD1 was not tested on the DNA. TRBV21-1 is deemed a pseudogene. This CDR3 region has 17 residues. This chain's CDR3 is CASSKGRGQVHNQPQHF. CDR3 coding DNA: TGTGCCAGCAGCAAAGGGCGGGGACAGGTCCACAATCAGCCCCAGCATTTT.

The V and J genes are TRBV7-2 and TRBJ1-5; D unresolved. Germline V gene data show CDR1 as SGHTA and CDR2 as FQGNSA. The CDR3 runs 16 residues. Trimming took off 1 base at V and 2 bases at J, with 12 bases between the two ends. CDR3 nucleotides: TGTGCCAGCAGCTTAGGTACCGGACGGCGCAATCAGCCCCAGCATTTT. This encodes CASSLGTGRRNQPQHF.

The rearrangement uses TRBV2 and TRBJ2-7, with TRBD2 identical over 11 bases. The germline gives CDR1 SNHLY, CDR2 FYNNEI. This CDR3 is built from 14 residues. The V segment lost 8 bases and the J segment 6 bases; nucleotides outside the gene matches: 9. This chain's CDR3 is CASGKLAGVFEQYF. The CDR3 DNA sequence: TGTGCCAGCGGAAAACTAGCGGGAGTGTTCGAGCAGTACTTC. The variable domain in full, with the rest retrieved from reference TRBV2 and TRBJ2-7, is EPEVTQTPSHQVTQMGQEVILRCVPISNHLYFYWYRQILGQKVEFLVSFYNNEISEKSEIFDDQFSVERPDGSNFTLKIRSTKLEDSAMYFCASGKLAGVFEQYFGPGTRLTVT.

V and J are TRBV30 and TRBJ2-2, with 10 bases that match TRBD2. V shed 3 bases, J shed 6 bases, and the junction held 7 bases outside the gene matches. Germline V lookup: CDR1 GTSNPN, CDR2 SVGIG (reference sequence). The CDR3 covers 15 residues. CDR3 nucleotide sequence: TGTGCCTGGAGCGGATCTCTAGCGGGAGCCGGGGAGCTGTTTTTT. This codes for CAWSGSLAGAGELFF.

This clone turned up a few times. The chain carries TRBV28 and TRBJ2-7, with 8 positions matching TRBD2. Looked up from germline, CDR1 is MDHEN and CDR2 is SYDVKM. The J segment lost 3 bases and the V segment lost 7 bases, leaving 11 bases of the junction unmatched. CDR3 length: 15 residues. CDR3 nucleotides: TGTGCCAGCACCCCCTCGAGCGGGAGTCTCTACGAGCAGTACTTC. Protein: CASTPSSGSLYEQYF.

The rearrangement links TRBV7-9 to TRBJ2-7, with unresolved D. Germline CDR1 and CDR2: SEHNR and FQNEAQ (reference sequence). V lost 5 bases and J 3 bases, leaving 17 bases between the germline ends. The CDR3 is 15 residues long. The chain's CDR3 is CASSRFSGVGYEQYF. The CDR3, as DNA: TGTGCCAGCAGCCGATTCTCGGGTGTAGGCTACGAGCAGTACTTC.

The rearrangement joins TRBV5-1 to TRBJ2-2; D possibly corresponds to TRBD1 (5 bases). The CDR3 contains 16 residues. Trimming stripped 1 base from V and 0 bases from J, with 10 bases between. Germline CDR1 and CDR2: SGHRS and YFSETQ. CDR3 in DNA: TGCGCCAGCAGCTTGTTGGGGCCCCCGAACACCGGGGAGCTGTTTTTT. Translating it yields CASSLLGPPNTGELFF.

This chain joins TRBV10-3 and TRBJ2-1; 10 bases agree with TRBD2. Germline trimming cut 5 bases from V and 6 bases from J; bases unmatched to any gene: 4. The CDR3 is 14 residues long. CDR1 and CDR2 from the germline V gene are ENHRY and SYGVKD. The CDR3 loop reads CAISPGLAFNEQFF. The CDR3 nucleotides are TGTGCCATCAGTCCGGGACTAGCGTTCAATGAGCAGTTCTTC.